A selection of T cell receptor beta chains follows, all from one sample in a study of T-cell reconstitution after alpha-beta-depleted transplantation in children. TCRdb recomputed calls from the PCR reads with MiXCR, one row per CDR3 protein. The sample holds a few hundred thousand distinct CDR3 sequences, almost 10% seen once. The material was PBMCs from the stem cell graft donor, obtained from the stem cell graft. These receptors were collected from a human donor who donated a stem cell graft to a child with SCID. CDR3s include the opening cysteine and the closing phenylalanine or tryptophan. A D gene is named only where the DNA matches it firmly. The size field is filled for only some rows; it gives once, few, many or a size class.

- | TRBD1 | TRBJ2-3 | TRBV2 | CASTSDRAVDTQYF | TGTGCCAGCACTTCGGACAGGGCGGTGGATACGCAGTATTTT
- | - | TRBJ1-5 | TRBV6-1 | CASSALGGVQPQHF | TGTGCCAGCAGTGCCCTGGGGGGGGTTCAGCCCCAGCATTTT
- | TRBD1 | TRBJ2-5 | TRBV6-1 | CASRTFYGTGKGETQYF | TGTGCCAGCAGAACCTTCTACGGGACAGGGAAGGGGGAGACCCAGTACTTC
- | - | TRBJ1-1 | TRBV5-1 | CASSYTSGRAEAFF | TGCGCCAGCAGCTATACTTCAGGCAGGGCTGAAGCTTTCTTT
- | - | TRBJ2-7 | TRBV12-3/TRBV12-4 | CASSPRAAYEQYF | TGTGCCAGCAGCCCCAGGGCTGCGTACGAGCAGTACTTC
- | - | TRBJ2-6 | TRBV29-1 | CSVDGGSGNVLTF | TGCAGCGTTGACGGTGGCAGTGGCAACGTCCTGACTTTC
- | - | TRBJ2-5 | TRBV27 | CASSLRTPQETQYF | TGTGCCAGCAGTCTCCGGACCCCCCAAGAGACCCAGTACTTC
- | - | TRBJ2-1 | TRBV6-5 | CASSYGSGGEQFF | TGTGCCAGCAGTTACGGGTCTGGGGGTGAGCAGTTCTTC
few | - | TRBJ1-2 | TRBV27 | CASSLSQGEHNYGYTF | TGTGCCAGCAGTTTATCCCAGGGCGAACATAACTATGGCTACACCTTC
few | - | TRBJ2-3 | TRBV20-1 | CSARDWLARDGTDTQYF | TGCAGTGCTAGAGATTGGCTAGCGCGGGATGGAACAGATACGCAGTATTTT
few | - | TRBJ1-1 | TRBV7-9 | CASSSTDARLF | TGTGCCAGCAGCTCCACGGACGCCCGCCTCTTT
- | - | TRBJ2-5 | TRBV7-9 | CASSTPARETTQYF | TGTGCCAGCAGCACACCCGCGCGGGAAACGACCCAGTACTTC
many | - | TRBJ1-5 | TRBV10-3 | CAISESGDSNQPQHF | TGTGCCATCAGTGAGTCGGGTGATAGCAATCAGCCCCAGCATTTT
few | - | TRBJ2-7 | TRBV7-9 | CASSLVQGIHEQYF | TGTGCCAGCAGCTTAGTGCAGGGCATCCACGAGCAGTACTTC
- | TRBD1 | TRBJ2-1 | TRBV7-8 | CASSFGTGGFDEQFF | TGTGCCAGCAGCTTCGGGACAGGGGGATTCGATGAGCAGTTCTTC
few | TRBD2 | TRBJ2-1 | TRBV5-4 | CASSLGTSGGLPGNEQFF | TGTGCCAGCAGCTTGGGGACTAGCGGGGGCCTTCCTGGCAATGAGCAGTTCTTC
- | - | TRBJ1-2 | TRBV5-1 | CASSSRGRQIDGYTF | TGCGCCAGCAGCTCCCGGGGGCGGCAGATAGACGGCTACACCTTC
- | - | TRBJ2-7 | TRBV5-1 | CASSTDSSYEQYF | TGCGCCAGCAGCACGGACAGCTCCTACGAGCAGTACTTC
many | - | TRBJ2-1 | TRBV27 | CASRGIEQFF | TGTGCCAGCCGGGGGATTGAGCAGTTCTTC
few | - | TRBJ1-1 | TRBV4-1 | CASSQVAQPNTEAFF | TGCGCCAGCAGCCAAGTGGCACAGCCAAACACTGAAGCTTTCTTT
few | - | TRBJ1-1 | TRBV9 | CASSAAGRNTEAFF | TGTGCCAGCAGCGCGGCGGGACGAAACACTGAAGCTTTCTTT
few | TRBD1 | TRBJ2-7 | TRBV3-1 | CATSGRGPSYEQYF | TGTGCCACCAGCGGTAGGGGGCCATCCTACGAGCAGTACTTC